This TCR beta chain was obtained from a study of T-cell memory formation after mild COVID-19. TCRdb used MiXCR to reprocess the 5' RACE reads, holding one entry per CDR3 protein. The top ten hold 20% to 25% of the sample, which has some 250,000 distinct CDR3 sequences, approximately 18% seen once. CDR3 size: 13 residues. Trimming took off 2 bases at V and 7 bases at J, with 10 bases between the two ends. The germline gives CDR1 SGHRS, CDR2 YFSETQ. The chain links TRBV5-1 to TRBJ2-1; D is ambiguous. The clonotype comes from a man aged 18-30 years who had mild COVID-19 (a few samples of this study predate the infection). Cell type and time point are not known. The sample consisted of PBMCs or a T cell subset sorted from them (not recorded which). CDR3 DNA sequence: TGCGCCAGCAGCTTCCAGGTCAGTAATGAGCAGTTCTTC. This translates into CASSFQVSNEQFF.